This T cell receptor (beta chain) is drawn from a study of OX40 agonist ivuxolimab in advanced cancers. Study-wide background: Hepatocellular carcinoma, melanoma, renal cell or head and neck cancer affected the dose-escalation patients.

As regards this clone: What it binds is not known.

The data were produced by immunoSEQ multiplex PCR, yet TCRdb's version contains in-frame clones alone and is incomplete. The sample records about 35,000 clones, about 82% being singletons. Broader study findings: Researchers did not establish what antigens the expanded peripheral T cells target. Normalized T-cell clonal expansion was also low in a subset of nonresponders.

The CDR3 length is 13 residues. Germline lookup yields CDR1 SGHDT and CDR2 YYEEEE. Germline trimming cut 0 bases from V and 7 bases from J; bases unmatched to any gene: 2. Patients were excluded for autoimmune disease history or systemic immunosuppression. The chain has TRBV5-6 and TRBJ1-1, with 8 bases lining up with TRBD1. The source of this sequence is an adult with an advanced solid tumor such as melanoma, head and neck, liver or kidney cancer. The sequences come from CD4+ or CD8+ T cells sorted from blood, collected in a trial of the OX40 agonist ivuxolimab. CDR3 DNA sequence: TGTGCCAGCAGCTTGGTGACAGGGGATGAAGCTTTCTTT. It yields the protein CASSLVTGDEAFF.